The present TCR beta chain was sequenced within a study of cytomegalovirus exposure and HLA in healthy donors. Germline values: CDR1 LNHDA, CDR2 SQIVND (reference sequence). The V and J ends lost 2 bases and 10 bases, in that order; junction bases with no gene match: 7. The CDR3 loop spans 14 amino acids. Use of 60 Vbeta and 13 Jbeta primers characterized the PCR. Using immunoSEQ multiplex PCR, the repertoire was profiled, and TCRdb retains in-frame clones only, with some absent. The table lists approximately 40,000 clones, about four fifths of them singletons. Sequenced input: PBMCs. This TCR was sampled from a woman aged 35 to 49 in good health and CMV-seronegative. The chain couples TRBV19 to TRBJ2-1; TRBD2 matches at 8 bases. The CDR3 loop reads CASSIKRGRLEQFF. In nucleotides, the CDR3 is TGTGCCAGTAGTATAAAGCGGGGGCGGCTCGAGCAGTTCTTC.